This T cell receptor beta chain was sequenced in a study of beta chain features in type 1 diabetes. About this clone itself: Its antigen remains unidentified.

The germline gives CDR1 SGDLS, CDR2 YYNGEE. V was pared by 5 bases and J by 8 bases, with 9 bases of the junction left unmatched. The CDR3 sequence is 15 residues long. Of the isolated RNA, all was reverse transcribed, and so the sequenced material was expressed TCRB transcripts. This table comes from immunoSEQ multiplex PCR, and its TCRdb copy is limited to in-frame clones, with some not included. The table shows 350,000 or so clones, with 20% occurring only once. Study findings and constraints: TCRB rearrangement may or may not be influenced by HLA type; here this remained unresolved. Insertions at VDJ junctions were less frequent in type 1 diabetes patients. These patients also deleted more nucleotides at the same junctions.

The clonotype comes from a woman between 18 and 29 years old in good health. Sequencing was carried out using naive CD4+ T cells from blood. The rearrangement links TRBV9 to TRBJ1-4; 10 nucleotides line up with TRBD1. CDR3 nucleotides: TGTGCCAGCAGTTCCGGGACAGGGGATGGCGAAAAACTGTTTTTT. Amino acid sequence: CASSSGTGDGEKLFF.